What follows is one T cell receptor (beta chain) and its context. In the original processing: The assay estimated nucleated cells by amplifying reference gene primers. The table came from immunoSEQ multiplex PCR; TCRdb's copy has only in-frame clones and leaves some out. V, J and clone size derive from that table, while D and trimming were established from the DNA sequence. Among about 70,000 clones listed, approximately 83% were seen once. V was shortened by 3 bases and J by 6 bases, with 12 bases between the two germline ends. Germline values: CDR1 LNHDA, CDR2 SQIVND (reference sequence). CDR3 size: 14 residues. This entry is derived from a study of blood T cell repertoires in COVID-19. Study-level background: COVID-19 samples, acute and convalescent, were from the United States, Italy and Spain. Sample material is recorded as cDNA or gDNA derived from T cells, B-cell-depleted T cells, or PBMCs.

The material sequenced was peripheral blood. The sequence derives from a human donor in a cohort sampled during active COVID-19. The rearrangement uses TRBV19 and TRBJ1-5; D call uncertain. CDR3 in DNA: TGTGCCAGTAGTATTCTGGGGAGCGGTCAGCCCCAGCATTTT. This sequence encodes CASSILGSGQPQHF. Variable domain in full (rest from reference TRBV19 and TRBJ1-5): DGGITQSPKYLFRKEGQNVTLSCEQNLNHDAMYWYRQDPGQGLRLIYYSQIVNDFQKGDIAEGYSVSREKKESFPLTVTSAQKNPTAFYLCASSILGSGQPQHFGDGTRLSIL.